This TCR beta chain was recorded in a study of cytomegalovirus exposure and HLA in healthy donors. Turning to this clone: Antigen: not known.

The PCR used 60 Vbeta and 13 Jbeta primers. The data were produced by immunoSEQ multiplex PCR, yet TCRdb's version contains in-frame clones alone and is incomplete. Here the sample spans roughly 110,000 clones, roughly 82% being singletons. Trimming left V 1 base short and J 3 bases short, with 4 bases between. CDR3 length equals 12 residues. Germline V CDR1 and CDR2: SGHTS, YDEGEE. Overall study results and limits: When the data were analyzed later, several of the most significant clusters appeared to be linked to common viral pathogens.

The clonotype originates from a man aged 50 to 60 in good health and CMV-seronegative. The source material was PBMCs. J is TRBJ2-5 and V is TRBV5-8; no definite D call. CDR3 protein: CASSLTEETQYF. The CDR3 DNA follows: TGTGCCAGCAGCTTGACGGAAGAGACCCAGTACTTC.